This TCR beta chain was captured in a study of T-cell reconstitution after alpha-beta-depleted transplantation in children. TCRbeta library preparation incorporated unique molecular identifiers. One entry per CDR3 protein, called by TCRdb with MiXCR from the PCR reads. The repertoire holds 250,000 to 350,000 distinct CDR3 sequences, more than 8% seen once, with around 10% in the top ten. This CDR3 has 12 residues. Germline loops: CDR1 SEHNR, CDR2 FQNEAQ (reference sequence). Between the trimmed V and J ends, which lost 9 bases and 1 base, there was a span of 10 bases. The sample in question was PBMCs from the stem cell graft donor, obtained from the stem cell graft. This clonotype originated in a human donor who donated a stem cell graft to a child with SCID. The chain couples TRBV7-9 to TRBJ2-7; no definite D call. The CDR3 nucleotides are TGTGCCAGTGGGGTTCTGTCCTACGAGCAGTACTTC. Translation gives CASGVLSYEQYF.